The rows below give T cell receptor beta chains drawn from one sample of a study of blood T cell repertoires in COVID-19. Assay used: immunoSEQ multiplex PCR; TCRdb lists only in-frame clones, some missing. The table has about 180,000 clones, 80% to 90% seen once. The sample was peripheral blood. These receptors came from a man aged 60 to 69 with acute or convalescent COVID-19. CDR3s leave out the opening cysteine and the closing phenylalanine or tryptophan.

v_gene	CDR3aa
TRBV19	ASGRGLGYEQY
TRBV12-3/TRBV12-4	ASSFRGGGEQF
TRBV7-9	ASSRIPTGGLTEAF
TRBV6-5	ASSWLRQGEAF
TRBV28	ASRGGERAADTQY
TRBV15	ATSRGQGEVTDTQY
TRBV7-2	ASTLDAGYTGELF
TRBV5-1	ASSLVGGEQY
TRBV7-3	ASSSPPGTFYNEQF
TRBV9	ASSVATSSGGVYEQY
TRBV6-4	ASRLAGTGELF
TRBV7-3	ASSLSPAANEQF
TRBV7-3	ASSTPGRASGRTGGANVLT
TRBV4-1	ASSQPRGRERNSGANVLT
TRBV7-2	ASSLRGSYATNEKLF
TRBV28	ASSLRRWTEAF
TRBV9	ASSERGLDYNEQF
TRBV5-5	ASSLVAGGSYNEQF
TRBV5-1	ASSLGATPQVGELF
TRBV12-3/TRBV12-4	ATTGGGSYEQY
TRBV5-6	ASSLLREGLSYNEQF
TRBV9	ASSVDGQGGYEQY
TRBV6-2/TRBV6-3	ASSSPGKALSPFGQY
TRBV5-1	ASSLQGELAF
TRBV7-3	ASSWGSANEQF
TRBV6-2/TRBV6-3	ASSYSSLRAGAQETQY
TRBV11-2	ASSLQLGNSPLH
TRBV28	ASIGRGRQETQY
TRBV9	ASSVATGDTQY
TRBV9	ASSVGATVLTNEQF
TRBV2	ASSSGTSGYQETQY
TRBV6-5	ASSSSRQGGGYT
TRBV7-9	ASSLAQAYQETQY
TRBV5-8	ASSGQGRQPQH
TRBV27	ASSLSWEGAKNIQY
TRBV18	ASSPQTGNQPQH
TRBV28	ASRRTGTGLPNYGYT
TRBV5-1	ASSSGQGPYEQY
TRBV3-1/TRBV3-2	ASSLTTGTGGAAAKNIQY
TRBV28	ASSLGGKLF
TRBV27	ASSRRGENSPLH